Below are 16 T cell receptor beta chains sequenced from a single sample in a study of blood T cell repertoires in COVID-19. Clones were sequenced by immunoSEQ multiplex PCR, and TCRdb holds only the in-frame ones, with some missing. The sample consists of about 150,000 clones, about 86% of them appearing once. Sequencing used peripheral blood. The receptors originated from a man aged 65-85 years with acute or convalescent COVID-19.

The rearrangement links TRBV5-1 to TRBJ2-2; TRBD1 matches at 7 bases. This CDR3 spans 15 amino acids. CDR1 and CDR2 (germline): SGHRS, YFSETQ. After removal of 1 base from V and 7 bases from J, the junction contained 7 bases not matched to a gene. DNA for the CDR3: TGCGCCAGCAGCTTGCAAAGGGGGCGCGGCGGGGAGCTGTTTTTT. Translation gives CASSLQRGRGGELFF.

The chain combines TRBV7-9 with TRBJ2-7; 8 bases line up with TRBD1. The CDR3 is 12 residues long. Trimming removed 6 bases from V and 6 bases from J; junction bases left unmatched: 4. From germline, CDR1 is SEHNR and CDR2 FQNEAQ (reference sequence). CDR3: CASSLDRVEQYF. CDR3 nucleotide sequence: TGTGCCAGCAGTTTGGACAGGGTCGAGCAGTACTTC.

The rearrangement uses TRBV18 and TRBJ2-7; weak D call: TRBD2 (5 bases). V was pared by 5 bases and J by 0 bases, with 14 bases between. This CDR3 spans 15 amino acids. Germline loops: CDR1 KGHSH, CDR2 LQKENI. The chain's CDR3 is CASSSVGMGSYEQYF. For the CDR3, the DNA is TGTGCCAGCTCATCTGTCGGGATGGGCTCCTACGAGCAGTACTTC. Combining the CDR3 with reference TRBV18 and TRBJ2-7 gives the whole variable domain NAGVMQNPRHLVRRRGQEARLRCSPMKGHSHVYWYRQLPEEGLKFMVYLQKENIIDESGMPKERFSAEFPKEGPSILRIQQVVRGDSAAYFCASSSVGMGSYEQYFGPGTRLTVT.

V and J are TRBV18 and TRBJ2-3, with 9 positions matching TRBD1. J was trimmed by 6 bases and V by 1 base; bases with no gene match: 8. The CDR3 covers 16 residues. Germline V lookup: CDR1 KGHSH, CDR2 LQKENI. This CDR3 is CASSPRGTGSRDTQYF. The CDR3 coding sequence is TGTGCCAGCTCACCACGGGGGACAGGGTCACGGGATACGCAGTATTTT.

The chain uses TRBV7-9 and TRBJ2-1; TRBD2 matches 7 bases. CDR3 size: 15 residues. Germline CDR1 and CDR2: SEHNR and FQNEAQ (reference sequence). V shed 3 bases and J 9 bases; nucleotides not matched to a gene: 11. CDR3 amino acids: CASSFPSSGVSEQFF. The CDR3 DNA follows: TGTGCCAGCAGCTTCCCGTCCAGCGGGGTGAGTGAGCAGTTCTTC.

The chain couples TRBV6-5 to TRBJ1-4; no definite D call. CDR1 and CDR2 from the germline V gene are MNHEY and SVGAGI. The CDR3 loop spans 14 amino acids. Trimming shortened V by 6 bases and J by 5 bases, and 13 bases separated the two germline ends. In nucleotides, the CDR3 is TGTGCCAGCAGCGGGAGTTGGGAAAATGAAAAACTGTTTTTT. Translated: CASSGSWENEKLFF.

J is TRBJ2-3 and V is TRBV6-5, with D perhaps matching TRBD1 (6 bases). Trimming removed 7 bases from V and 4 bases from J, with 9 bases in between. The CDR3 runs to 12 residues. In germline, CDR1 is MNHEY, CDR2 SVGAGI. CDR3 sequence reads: CASTPGADTQYF. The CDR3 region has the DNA TGTGCCAGCACCCCAGGGGCAGATACGCAGTATTTT.

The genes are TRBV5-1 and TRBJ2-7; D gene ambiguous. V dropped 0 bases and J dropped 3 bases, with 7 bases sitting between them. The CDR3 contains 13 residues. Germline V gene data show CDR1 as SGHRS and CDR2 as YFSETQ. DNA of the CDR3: TGCGCCAGCAGCTTGGAACGGAGCTACGAGCAGTACTTC. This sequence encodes CASSLERSYEQYF.

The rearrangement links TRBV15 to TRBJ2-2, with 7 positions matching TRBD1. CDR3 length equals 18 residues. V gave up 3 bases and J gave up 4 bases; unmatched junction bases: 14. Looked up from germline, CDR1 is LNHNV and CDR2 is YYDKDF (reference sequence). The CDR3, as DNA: TGTGCCACCAGCAGCCCCGAGTACAGGCAGGGGGTCACCGGGGAGCTGTTTTTT. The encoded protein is CATSSPEYRQGVTGELFF.

CDR3 residues: CASRFRYEQYF. The CDR3 DNA sequence: TGTGCCAGCAGATTTCGTTACGAGCAGTACTTC. The V call is TRBV5-8, the J call TRBJ2-7; D is uncertain. V lost 5 bases to trimming and J lost 4 bases, with 7 bases between them. This CDR3 comprises 11 residues. The germline V gene has CDR1 SGHTS and CDR2 YDEGEE.

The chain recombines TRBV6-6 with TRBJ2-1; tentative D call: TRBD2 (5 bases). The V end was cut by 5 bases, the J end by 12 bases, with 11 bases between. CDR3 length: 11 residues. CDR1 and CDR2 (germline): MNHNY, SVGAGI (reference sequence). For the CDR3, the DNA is TGTGCCAGCAGTCCTAGCAGGTGGCAGTTCTTC. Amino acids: CASSPSRWQFF.

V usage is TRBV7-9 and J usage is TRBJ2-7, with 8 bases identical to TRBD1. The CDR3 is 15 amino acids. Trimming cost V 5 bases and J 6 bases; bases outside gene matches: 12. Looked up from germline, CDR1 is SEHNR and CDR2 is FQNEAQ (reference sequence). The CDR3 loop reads CASSPRDRTPLEQYF. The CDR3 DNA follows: TGTGCCAGCAGCCCCCGGGACAGGACCCCTCTCGAGCAGTACTTC. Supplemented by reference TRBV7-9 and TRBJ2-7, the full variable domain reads DTGVSQNPRHKITKRGQNVTFRCDPISEHNRLYWYRQTLGQGPEFLTYFQNEAQLEKSRLLSDRFSAERPKGSFSTLEIQRTEQGDSAMYLCASSPRDRTPLEQYFGPGTRLTVT.

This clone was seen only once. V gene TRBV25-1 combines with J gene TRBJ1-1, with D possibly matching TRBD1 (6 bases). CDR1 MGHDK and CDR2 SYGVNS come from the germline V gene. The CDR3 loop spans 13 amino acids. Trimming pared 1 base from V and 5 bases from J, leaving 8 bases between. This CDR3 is CASSEFQGTEAFF. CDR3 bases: TGTGCCAGCAGTGAATTTCAGGGGACTGAAGCTTTCTTT.

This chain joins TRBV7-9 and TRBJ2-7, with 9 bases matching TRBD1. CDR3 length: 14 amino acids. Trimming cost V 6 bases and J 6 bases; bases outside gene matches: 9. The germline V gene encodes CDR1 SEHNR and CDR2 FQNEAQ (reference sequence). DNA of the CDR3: TGTGCCAGCAGGGATCCGGGACAGGGCCCCGAGCAGTACTTC. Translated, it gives CASRDPGQGPEQYF.

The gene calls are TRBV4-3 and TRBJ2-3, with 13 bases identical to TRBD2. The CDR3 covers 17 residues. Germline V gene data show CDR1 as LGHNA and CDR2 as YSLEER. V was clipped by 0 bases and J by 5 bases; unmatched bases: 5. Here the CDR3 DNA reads TGCGCCAGCAGCCAAGAGAGTACTAGCGGGAGGGTAGATACGCAGTATTTT. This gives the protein CASSQESTSGRVDTQYF.

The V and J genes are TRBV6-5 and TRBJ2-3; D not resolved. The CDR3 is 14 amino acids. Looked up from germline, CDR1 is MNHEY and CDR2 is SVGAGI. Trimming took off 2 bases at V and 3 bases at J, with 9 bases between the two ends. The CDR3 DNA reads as TGTGCCAGCAGTTACCTGGCAGGTACAGATACGCAGTATTTT. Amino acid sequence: CASSYLAGTDTQYF.